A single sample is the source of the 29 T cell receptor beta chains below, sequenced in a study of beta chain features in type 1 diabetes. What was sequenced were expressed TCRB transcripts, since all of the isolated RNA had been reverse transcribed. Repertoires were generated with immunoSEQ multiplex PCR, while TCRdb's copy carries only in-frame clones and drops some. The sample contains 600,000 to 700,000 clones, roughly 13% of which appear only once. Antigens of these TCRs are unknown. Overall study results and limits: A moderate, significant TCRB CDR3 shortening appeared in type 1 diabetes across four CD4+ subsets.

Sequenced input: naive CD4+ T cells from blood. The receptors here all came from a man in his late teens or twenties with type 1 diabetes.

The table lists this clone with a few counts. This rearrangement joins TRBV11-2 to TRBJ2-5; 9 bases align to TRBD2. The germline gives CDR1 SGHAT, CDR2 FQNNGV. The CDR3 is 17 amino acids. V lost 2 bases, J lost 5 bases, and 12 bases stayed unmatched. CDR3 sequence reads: CASSLLFDSGGLETQYF. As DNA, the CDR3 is TGTGCCAGCAGCTTACTTTTTGATAGCGGGGGTCTGGAGACCCAGTACTTC.

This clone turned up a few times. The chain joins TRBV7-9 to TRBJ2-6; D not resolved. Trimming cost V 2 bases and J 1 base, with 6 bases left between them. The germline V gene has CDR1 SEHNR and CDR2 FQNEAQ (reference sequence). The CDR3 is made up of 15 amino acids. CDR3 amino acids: CASSLRQSGANVLTF. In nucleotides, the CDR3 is TGTGCCAGCAGCTTACGCCAGTCTGGGGCCAACGTCCTGACTTTC.

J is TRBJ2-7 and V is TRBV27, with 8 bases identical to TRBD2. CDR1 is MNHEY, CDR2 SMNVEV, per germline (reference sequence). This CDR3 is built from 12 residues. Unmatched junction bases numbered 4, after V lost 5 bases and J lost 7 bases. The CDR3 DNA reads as TGTGCCAGCAGTCCGTTAGCGGGGGAGCAGTACTTC. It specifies CASSPLAGEQYF.

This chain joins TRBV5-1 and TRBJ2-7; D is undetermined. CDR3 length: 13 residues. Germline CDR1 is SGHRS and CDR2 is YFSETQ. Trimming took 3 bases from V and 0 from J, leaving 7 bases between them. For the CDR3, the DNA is TGCGCCAGCAGCTCTGAAAACTCCTACGAGCAGTACTTC. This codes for CASSSENSYEQYF.

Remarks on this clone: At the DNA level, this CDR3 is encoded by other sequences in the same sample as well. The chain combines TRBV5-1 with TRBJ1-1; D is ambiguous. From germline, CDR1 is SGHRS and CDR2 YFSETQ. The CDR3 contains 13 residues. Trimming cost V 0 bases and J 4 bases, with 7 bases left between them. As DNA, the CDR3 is TGCGCCAGCAGCTTGGAGGTGGGCACTGAAGCTTTCTTT. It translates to CASSLEVGTEAFF.

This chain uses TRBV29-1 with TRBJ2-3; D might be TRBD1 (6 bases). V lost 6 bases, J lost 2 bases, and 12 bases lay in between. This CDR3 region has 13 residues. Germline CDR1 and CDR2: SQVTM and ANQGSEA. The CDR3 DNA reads TGCAGCGTAGTTGGGGGCTTCACAGATACGCAGTATTTT. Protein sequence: CSVVGGFTDTQYF.

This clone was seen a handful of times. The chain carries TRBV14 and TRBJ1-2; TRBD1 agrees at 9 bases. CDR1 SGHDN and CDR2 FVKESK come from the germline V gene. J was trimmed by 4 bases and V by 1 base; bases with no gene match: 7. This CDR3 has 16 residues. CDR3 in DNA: TGTGCCAGCAGCCAAGGGGACAGGGCCATCACCTATGGCTACACCTTC. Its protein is CASSQGDRAITYGYTF.

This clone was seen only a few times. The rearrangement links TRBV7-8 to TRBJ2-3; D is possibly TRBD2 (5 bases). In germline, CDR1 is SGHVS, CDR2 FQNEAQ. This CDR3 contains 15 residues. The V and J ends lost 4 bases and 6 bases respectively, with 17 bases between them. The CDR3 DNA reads TGTGCCAGCAGCTCGACCGGGATCACGGGCGATACGCAGTATTTT. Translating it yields CASSSTGITGDTQYF.

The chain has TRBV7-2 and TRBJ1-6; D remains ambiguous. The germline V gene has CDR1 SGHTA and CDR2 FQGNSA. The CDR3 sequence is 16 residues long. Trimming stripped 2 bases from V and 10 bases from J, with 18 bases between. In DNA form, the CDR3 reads TGTGCCAGCAGCTTATTAGTCTCCGGGCTGGGATCACCCCTCCACTTT. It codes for CASSLLVSGLGSPLHF.

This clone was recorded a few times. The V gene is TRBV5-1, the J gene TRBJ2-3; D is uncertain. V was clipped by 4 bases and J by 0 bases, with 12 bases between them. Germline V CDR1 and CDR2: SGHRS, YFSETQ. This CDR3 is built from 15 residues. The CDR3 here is CASSPITDSTDTQYF. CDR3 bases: TGCGCCAGCAGCCCCATTACGGATAGCACAGATACGCAGTATTTT.

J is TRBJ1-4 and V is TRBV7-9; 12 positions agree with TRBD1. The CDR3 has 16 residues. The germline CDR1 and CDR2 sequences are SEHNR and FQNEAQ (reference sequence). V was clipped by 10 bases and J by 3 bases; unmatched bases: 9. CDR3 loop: CATTPGQGAANEKLFF. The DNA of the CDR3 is TGTGCCACCACACCGGGACAGGGGGCAGCTAATGAAAAACTGTTTTTT.

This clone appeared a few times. This CDR3 is CAISDRQGSDTQYF. The DNA of the CDR3 is TGTGCCATCAGTGATCGGCAGGGATCGGATACGCAGTATTTT. The chain links TRBV10-3 to TRBJ2-3, with D perhaps matching TRBD1 (5 bases). Germline-derived CDR1 and CDR2 are ENHRY and SYGVKD. V was clipped by 3 bases and J by 6 bases, with 13 bases between them. This CDR3 is 14 amino acids long.

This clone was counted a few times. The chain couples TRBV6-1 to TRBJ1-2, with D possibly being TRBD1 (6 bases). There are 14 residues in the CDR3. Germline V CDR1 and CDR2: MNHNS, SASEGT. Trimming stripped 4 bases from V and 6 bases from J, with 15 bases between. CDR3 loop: CASSAAGEGHGYTF. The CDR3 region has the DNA TGTGCCAGCAGTGCGGCAGGGGAAGGGCATGGCTACACCTTC.

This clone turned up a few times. CDR3 nucleotides: TGTGCCAGCAGCTTGGCCGGCAGGGAATATAATTCACCCCTCCACTTT. Its translation is CASSLAGREYNSPLHF. J is TRBJ1-6 and V is TRBV5-6, with D tentatively TRBD1 (5 bases). There are 16 residues in the CDR3. Germline CDR1 is SGHDT and CDR2 is YYEEEE. The V end was cut by 0 bases, the J end by 4 bases, with 11 bases between. The variable domain in full, completed from reference TRBV5-6 and TRBJ1-6, reads DAGVTQSPTHLIKTRGQQVTLRCSPKSGHDTVSWYQQALGQGPQFIFQYYEEEERQRGNFPDRFSGHQFPNYSSELNVNALLLGDSALYLCASSLAGREYNSPLHFGNGTRLTVT.

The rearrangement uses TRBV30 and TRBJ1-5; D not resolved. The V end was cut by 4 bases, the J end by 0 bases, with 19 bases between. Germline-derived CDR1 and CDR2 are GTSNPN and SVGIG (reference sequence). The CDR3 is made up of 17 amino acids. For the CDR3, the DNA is TGTGCCTGGACCTACGCTCAGGCCGCCTATAGCAATCAGCCCCAGCATTTT. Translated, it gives CAWTYAQAAYSNQPQHF.

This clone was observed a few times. CDR3 sequence reads: CASSYTGNEQFF. The CDR3 DNA sequence: TGTGCCAGCAGTTATACGGGAAATGAGCAGTTCTTC. The V call is TRBV6-1, the J call TRBJ2-1; D possibly corresponds to TRBD2 (5 bases). The V end lost 5 bases, the J end lost 7 bases, and 9 bases lay between the germline ends. Looked up from germline, CDR1 is MNHNS and CDR2 is SASEGT. The CDR3 length is 12 residues.

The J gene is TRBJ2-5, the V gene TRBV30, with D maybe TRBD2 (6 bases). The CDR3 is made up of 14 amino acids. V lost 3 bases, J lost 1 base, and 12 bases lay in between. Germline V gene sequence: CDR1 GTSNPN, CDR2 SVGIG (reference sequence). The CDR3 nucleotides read TGTGCCTGGAGCGCACTCGGGAGCCAAGAGACCCAGTACTTC. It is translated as CAWSALGSQETQYF.

The CDR3 nucleotides read TGTGCCACCAGCAGAGACATCGCCGAGCAGTACTTC. This codes for CATSRDIAEQYF. The V and J genes are TRBV15 and TRBJ2-7, with no clear D. From germline, CDR1 is LNHNV and CDR2 YYDKDF (reference sequence). CDR3 size: 12 residues. Trimming pared 0 bases from V and 6 bases from J, leaving 6 bases between.

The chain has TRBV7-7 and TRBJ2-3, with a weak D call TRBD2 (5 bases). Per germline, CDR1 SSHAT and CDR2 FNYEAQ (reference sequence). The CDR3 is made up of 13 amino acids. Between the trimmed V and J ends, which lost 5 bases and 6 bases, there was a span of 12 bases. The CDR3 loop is CASSPGEVDTQYF. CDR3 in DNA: TGTGCCAGCAGCCCCGGGGAAGTGGATACGCAGTATTTT. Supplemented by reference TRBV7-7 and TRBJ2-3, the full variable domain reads GAGVSQSPRYKVTKRGQDVTLRCDPISSHATLYWYQQALGQGPEFLTYFNYEAQPDKSGLPSDRFSAERPEGSISTLTIQRTEQRDSAMYRCASSPGEVDTQYFGPGTRLTVL.

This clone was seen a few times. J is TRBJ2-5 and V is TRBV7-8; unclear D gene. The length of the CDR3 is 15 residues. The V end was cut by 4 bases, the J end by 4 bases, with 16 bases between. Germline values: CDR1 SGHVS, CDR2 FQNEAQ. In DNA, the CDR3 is TGTGCCAGCAGCTCCGAAAGTAGTCGCGGAGAGACCCAGTACTTC. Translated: CASSSESSRGETQYF.

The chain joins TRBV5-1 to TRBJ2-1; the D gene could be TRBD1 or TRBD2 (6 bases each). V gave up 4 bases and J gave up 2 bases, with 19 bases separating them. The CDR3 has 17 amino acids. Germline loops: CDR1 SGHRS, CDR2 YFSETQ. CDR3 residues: CASSPEGQGQAYNEQFF. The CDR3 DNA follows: TGCGCCAGCAGCCCGGAGGGGCAGGGGCAGGCCTACAATGAGCAGTTCTTC.

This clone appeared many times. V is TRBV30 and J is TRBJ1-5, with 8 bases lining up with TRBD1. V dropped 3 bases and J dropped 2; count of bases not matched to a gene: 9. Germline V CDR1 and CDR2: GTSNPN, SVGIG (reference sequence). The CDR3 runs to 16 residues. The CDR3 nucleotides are TGTGCCTGGAGCCCGACAGGGGTGTATGGCAATCAGCCCCAGCATTTT. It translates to CAWSPTGVYGNQPQHF.

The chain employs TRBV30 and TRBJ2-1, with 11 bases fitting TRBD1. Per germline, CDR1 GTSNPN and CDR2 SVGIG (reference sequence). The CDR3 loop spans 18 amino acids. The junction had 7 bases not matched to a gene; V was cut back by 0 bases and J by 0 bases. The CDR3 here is CAWSVGTGGYHSYNEQFF. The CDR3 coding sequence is TGTGCCTGGAGTGTCGGGACAGGGGGGTACCACTCCTACAATGAGCAGTTCTTC. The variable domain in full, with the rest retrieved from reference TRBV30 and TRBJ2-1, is SQTIHQWPATLVQPVGSPLSLECTVEGTSNPNLYWYRQAAGRGLQLLFYSVGIGQISSEVPQNLSASRPQDRQFILSSKKLLLSDSGFYLCAWSVGTGGYHSYNEQFFGPGTRLTVL.

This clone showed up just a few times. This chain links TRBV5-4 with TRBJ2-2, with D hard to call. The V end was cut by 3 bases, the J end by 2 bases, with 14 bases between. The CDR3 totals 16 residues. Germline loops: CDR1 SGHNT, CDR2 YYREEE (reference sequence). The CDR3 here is CASSSTGGANTGELFF. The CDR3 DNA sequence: TGTGCCAGCAGCTCTACCGGCGGAGCTAACACCGGGGAGCTGTTTTTT.

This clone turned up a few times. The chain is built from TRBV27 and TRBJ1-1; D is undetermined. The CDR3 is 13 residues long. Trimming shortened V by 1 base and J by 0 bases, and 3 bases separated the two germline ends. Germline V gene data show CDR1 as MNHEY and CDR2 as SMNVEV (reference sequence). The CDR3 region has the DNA TGTGCCAGCAGTTTATTCGTGAACACTGAAGCTTTCTTT. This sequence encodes CASSLFVNTEAFF.

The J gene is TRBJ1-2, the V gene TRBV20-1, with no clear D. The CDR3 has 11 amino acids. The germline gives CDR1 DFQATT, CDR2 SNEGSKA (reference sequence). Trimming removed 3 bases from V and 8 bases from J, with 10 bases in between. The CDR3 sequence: CSARDRMGYTF. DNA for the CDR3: TGCAGTGCTAGGGACCGAATGGGCTACACCTTC.

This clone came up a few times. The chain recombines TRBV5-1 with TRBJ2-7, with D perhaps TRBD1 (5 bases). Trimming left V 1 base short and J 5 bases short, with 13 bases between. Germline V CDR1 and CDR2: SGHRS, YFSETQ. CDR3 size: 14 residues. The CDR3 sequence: CASSLSAGKNEQYF. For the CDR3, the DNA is TGCGCCAGCAGCTTGAGTGCAGGGAAGAACGAGCAGTACTTC.

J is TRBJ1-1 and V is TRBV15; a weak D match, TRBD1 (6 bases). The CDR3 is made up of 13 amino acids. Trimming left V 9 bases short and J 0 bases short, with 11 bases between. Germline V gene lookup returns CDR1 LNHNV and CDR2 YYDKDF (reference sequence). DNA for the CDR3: TGTGCCACTACCGGACAGATGAACACTGAAGCTTTCTTT. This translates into CATTGQMNTEAFF.

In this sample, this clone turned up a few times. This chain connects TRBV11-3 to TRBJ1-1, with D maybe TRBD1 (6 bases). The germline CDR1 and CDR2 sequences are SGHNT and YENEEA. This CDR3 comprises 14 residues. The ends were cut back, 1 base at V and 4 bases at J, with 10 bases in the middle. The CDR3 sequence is CASSLGGAPTEAFF. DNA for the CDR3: TGTGCCAGCAGCTTAGGGGGGGCGCCCACTGAAGCTTTCTTT.